This TCR beta chain derives from a study of T-cell reconstitution after alpha-beta-depleted transplantation in children. General study points: High day-60 TCRbeta diversity in some patients came from surviving recipient T cells and thymic progenitors. Reportedly, roughly two months post-transplant, alpha-beta T cells arose from several hundred expanded graft clones.

The CDR3 has 15 residues. V dropped 0 bases and J dropped 4 bases, with 14 bases sitting between them. From germline, CDR1 is SGHRS and CDR2 YFSETQ. Note on this clonotype: What it recognizes is unknown.

It was with unique molecular identifiers that the TCRbeta library was prepared. TCRdb re-called the PCR reads with MiXCR, one entry per CDR3 protein. The data show about 590,000 distinct CDR3 sequences, 10% to 15% seen once. The TCR comes from a male patient between 10 and 17 years old who had a stem cell transplant for acute myeloid leukemia, so the T cells may come from the graft donor. This specimen was PBMCs, mostly from graft donor cells, taken 360 days after TCRalphabeta/CD19-depleted stem cell transplant. This sequence joins TRBV5-1 and TRBJ2-7; maybe TRBD1 (6 bases). CDR3 nucleotide sequence: TGCGCCAGCAGCTTGGTTGTGGGGGCGCGGTACGAGCAGTACTTC. It translates to CASSLVVGARYEQYF.